These 23 T cell receptor beta chains share one sample of origin, sequenced in a study of blood T cell repertoires in COVID-19. Clones were read by immunoSEQ multiplex PCR, and TCRdb kept only the in-frame ones, dropping some. The data hold 32,000 or so clones, with around nine tenths observed a single time. The sample comprised peripheral blood. These receptors came from a human donor in a cohort sampled during active COVID-19.

V gene TRBV19 combines with J gene TRBJ2-5, with D perhaps matching TRBD2 (6 bases). This CDR3 is 16 amino acids long. With 1 base removed from V and 1 base from J, the gap between germline ends came to 13 bases. Germline-derived CDR1 and CDR2 are LNHDA and SQIVND (reference sequence). In DNA form, the CDR3 reads TGTGCCAGTAGTATAGCTCGTGGGGGGACCCAAGAGACCCAGTACTTC. It yields the protein CASSIARGGTQETQYF.

This rearrangement joins TRBV27 to TRBJ2-7, with TRBD2 matching over 9 bases. Per germline, CDR1 MNHEY and CDR2 SMNVEV (reference sequence). The CDR3 runs to 16 residues. J was trimmed by 0 bases and V by 5 bases; bases with no gene match: 8. The CDR3 is CASSPIRTSVSYEQYF. CDR3 nucleotides: TGTGCCAGCAGTCCCATACGGACTAGCGTCTCCTACGAGCAGTACTTC.

The sample holds a few counts of this clone. This rearrangement joins TRBV11-2 to TRBJ2-7; TRBD2 agrees at 11 bases. CDR1 and CDR2 (germline): SGHAT, FQNNGV. J gave up 5 bases and V 5 bases, and 11 bases lay outside the gene matches. This CDR3 has 16 residues. CDR3 region: CASSPSRGLAAHEQYF. CDR3 in DNA: TGTGCCAGCAGCCCGAGTCGGGGACTAGCGGCCCACGAGCAGTACTTC. Drawing the rest from reference TRBV11-2 and TRBJ2-7, the complete variable domain is EAGVAQSPRYKIIEKRQSVAFWCNPISGHATLYWYQQILGQGPKLLIQFQNNGVVDDSQLPKDRFSAERLKGVDSTLKIQPAKLEDSAVYLCASSPSRGLAAHEQYFGPGTRLTVT.

This chain joins TRBV29-1 and TRBJ2-5, with 9 positions matching TRBD1. V was pared by 6 bases and J by 5 bases, with 10 bases of the junction left unmatched. The V gene's germline CDR1 is SQVTM and CDR2 ANQGSEA. The CDR3 sequence is 14 residues long. Here the CDR3 reads CSVLLGQGGETQYF. CDR3 sequence (DNA): TGCAGCGTCTTGCTGGGACAGGGTGGGGAGACCCAGTACTTC.

The V call is TRBV5-8, the J call TRBJ1-1; D gene unclear. V was trimmed by 4 bases and J by 1 base, leaving 23 bases between them. The CDR3 is made up of 18 amino acids. In germline, CDR1 is SGHTS, CDR2 YDEGEE. This CDR3 is CASSRRGVGGVSNTEAFF. The CDR3 DNA reads as TGTGCCAGCAGCCGACGCGGGGTCGGCGGGGTTTCGAACACTGAAGCTTTCTTT.

J is TRBJ1-2 and V is TRBV6-6; 7 bases fit TRBD1. The CDR3 runs 15 residues. The germline gives CDR1 MNHNY, CDR2 SVGAGI (reference sequence). V dropped 5 bases and J dropped 4; count of bases not matched to a gene: 10. The CDR3 DNA reads as TGTGCCAGCAGTGCACGACAGGGCTCTAGCTATGGCTACACCTTC. Amino acid sequence: CASSARQGSSYGYTF.

The chain couples TRBV10-3 to TRBJ2-3; TRBD2 agrees at 7 bases. V trimming: 3 bases; J trimming: 4 bases; junction bases outside the gene matches: 4. CDR1 is ENHRY and CDR2 is SYGVKD in the germline V gene. The CDR3 has 14 amino acids. CDR3 in amino acids: CAISEERGSDTQYF. The CDR3 region has the DNA TGTGCCATCAGTGAAGAGCGGGGCTCAGATACGCAGTATTTT.

This clone appeared a single time. The rearrangement links TRBV7-9 to TRBJ2-1, with TRBD1 as a possible D gene (6 bases). This CDR3 has 12 residues. The germline V gene has CDR1 SEHNR and CDR2 FQNEAQ (reference sequence). The V end lost 4 bases, the J end lost 12 bases, and 13 bases lay between the germline ends. CDR3 residues: CASSSPTGMQFF. The CDR3 DNA follows: TGTGCCAGCAGCTCCCCGACAGGCATGCAGTTCTTC.

This clone was seen a handful of times. The V and J genes are TRBV7-9 and TRBJ2-7; D is perhaps TRBD2 (7 bases). The germline V and J ends were trimmed by 5 bases and 4 bases, with 18 bases remaining between them. Germline V gene data show CDR1 as SEHNR and CDR2 as FQNEAQ (reference sequence). The CDR3 consists of 15 residues. As DNA, the CDR3 is TGTGCCAGCAGCACCCAGGGAGGGGGTGAATACGAGCAGTACTTC. Amino acids: CASSTQGGGEYEQYF.

The chain is built from TRBV6-4 and TRBJ1-4, with 7 bases matching TRBD1. J gave up 4 bases and V 8 bases, and 13 bases lay outside the gene matches. This CDR3 has 16 residues. Per germline, CDR1 MRHNA and CDR2 SNTAGT. In DNA form, the CDR3 reads TGTGCCAGCCCCGAATCCCAAGGGGGCCTTAATGAAAAACTGTTTTTT. Protein product: CASPESQGGLNEKLFF.

V is TRBV13 and J is TRBJ2-5, with D possibly TRBD2 on 5 matching bases. Trimming took off 5 bases at V and 7 bases at J, with 20 bases between the two ends. Germline CDR1 PRHDT, CDR2 FYEKMQ (reference sequence). The CDR3 runs 15 residues. DNA for the CDR3: TGTGCCAGCAGCCCAGGCGGGTCCATAATAAGGACCCAGTACTTC. Translation gives CASSPGGSIIRTQYF.

J is TRBJ1-6 and V is TRBV27, with no clear D. V lost 8 bases and J lost 10, with 15 bases in between. The CDR3 consists of 13 residues. The germline V gene encodes CDR1 MNHEY and CDR2 SMNVEV (reference sequence). CDR3 sequence (DNA): TGTGCCAGCCACTCCGGAGGAGGGTCACCCCTCCACTTT. Translated, it gives CASHSGGGSPLHF.

The sample holds a few counts of this clone. The chain joins TRBV29-1 to TRBJ2-7; TRBD1 is a possible D gene (7 bases). The CDR3 is 14 amino acids. V was pared by 2 bases and J by 6 bases, with 17 bases between. In germline, CDR1 is SQVTM, CDR2 ANQGSEA. CDR3 DNA sequence: TGCAGCGTTGAAAGCCCAGGGGGAGGAAGCGAGCAGTACTTC. It translates to CSVESPGGGSEQYF.

The V call is TRBV11-2, the J call TRBJ2-3; 7 bases match TRBD2. V lost 4 bases to trimming and J lost 0 bases; unmatched junction nucleotides: 7. Looked up from germline, CDR1 is SGHAT and CDR2 is FQNNGV. CDR3 length: 16 amino acids. The CDR3 spells CASSSSLAASTDTQYF. The CDR3 coding sequence is TGTGCCAGCAGCTCCTCCCTAGCGGCTAGCACAGATACGCAGTATTTT. The full variable domain, rest sourced from reference TRBV11-2 and TRBJ2-3, is EAGVAQSPRYKIIEKRQSVAFWCNPISGHATLYWYQQILGQGPKLLIQFQNNGVVDDSQLPKDRFSAERLKGVDSTLKIQPAKLEDSAVYLCASSSSLAASTDTQYFGPGTRLTVL.

This chain links TRBV7-2 with TRBJ2-7, with 9 bases that match TRBD2. The CDR3 sequence is 15 residues long. Germline V gene data show CDR1 as SGHTA and CDR2 as FQGNSA. After removal of 1 base from V and 6 bases from J, the junction contained 7 bases not matched to a gene. The CDR3 DNA sequence: TGTGCCAGCAGCTTAGACGGCGGGAGGGTTGGCGAGCAGTACTTC. Translated: CASSLDGGRVGEQYF.

The chain has TRBV19 and TRBJ2-3, with D hard to call. CDR1 and CDR2 from the germline V gene are LNHDA and SQIVND (reference sequence). There are 15 residues in the CDR3. Between the trimmed V and J ends, which lost 3 bases and 3 bases, there was a span of 13 bases. This CDR3 is CASSIRTTITDTQYF. Written as DNA, the CDR3 is TGTGCCAGTAGTATTAGAACTACCATTACAGATACGCAGTATTTT.

V and J are TRBV11-2 and TRBJ2-1, with 10 nucleotides matching TRBD2. CDR1 is SGHAT and CDR2 is FQNNGV in the germline V gene. This CDR3 is built from 18 residues. V shed 3 bases, J shed 0 bases, and the junction held 8 bases outside the gene matches. CDR3 in DNA: TGTGCCAGCAGCTTTCCTAGCGGGGGTCCGAGCTCCTACAATGAGCAGTTCTTC. Amino acid sequence: CASSFPSGGPSSYNEQFF. The whole variable domain, remainder taken from reference TRBV11-2 and TRBJ2-1, is EAGVAQSPRYKIIEKRQSVAFWCNPISGHATLYWYQQILGQGPKLLIQFQNNGVVDDSQLPKDRFSAERLKGVDSTLKIQPAKLEDSAVYLCASSFPSGGPSSYNEQFFGPGTRLTVL.

The chain joins TRBV19 to TRBJ2-3, with TRBD2 as a possible D gene (5 bases). Trimming took 1 base from V and 6 from J, leaving 17 bases between them. There are 16 residues in the CDR3. The germline CDR1 and CDR2 sequences are LNHDA and SQIVND (reference sequence). CDR3 region: CASSIGAAGLGDTQYF. CDR3 nucleotide sequence: TGTGCCAGTAGTATAGGGGCGGCGGGTTTGGGGGATACGCAGTATTTT.

This sequence joins TRBV6-6 and TRBJ1-5, with 12 bases matching TRBD1. The length of the CDR3 is 16 residues. The trim removed 6 bases at V and 1 base at J, leaving 4 bases unmatched. Germline V gene lookup returns CDR1 MNHNY and CDR2 SVGAGI (reference sequence). CDR3 nucleotides: TGTGCCAGCAGCCGGGGACAGGGGGCGAGCAATCAGCCCCAGCATTTT. Its protein product is CASSRGQGASNQPQHF.

V gene TRBV27 combines with J gene TRBJ2-7; TRBD1 agrees at 9 bases. This CDR3 is built from 14 residues. Trimming took 6 bases from V and 4 from J; bases not matched to a gene: 7. The V gene's germline CDR1 is MNHEY and CDR2 SMNVEV (reference sequence). The CDR3 loop is CASRPGTGIYEQYF. CDR3 DNA sequence: TGTGCCAGCAGACCCGGGACAGGGATTTACGAGCAGTACTTC.

This clone was found once. The chain is built from TRBV12-3 or TRBV12-4 and TRBJ2-2; D remains ambiguous. This CDR3 has 13 amino acids. V lost 1 base, J lost 7 bases, and 7 bases lay in between. The CDR3 is CASSLGAFGELFF. CDR3 sequence (DNA): TGTGCCAGCAGTTTAGGGGCCTTCGGGGAGCTGTTTTTT.

The chain carries TRBV6-5 and TRBJ1-3, with TRBD1 matching over 8 bases. Germline CDR1 and CDR2: MNHEY and SVGAGI. J lost 2 bases, V lost 5 bases, and 5 bases had no gene match. The CDR3 is 15 amino acids. The CDR3 DNA reads TGTGCCAGCAGTCCACAGGGGGAAGCTGGAAACACCATATATTTT. It encodes CASSPQGEAGNTIYF.

This chain joins TRBV19 and TRBJ2-5; possible D gene TRBD2, 6 bases. The ends were cut back, 3 bases at V and 0 bases at J, with 11 bases in the middle. CDR1 LNHDA and CDR2 SQIVND come from the germline V gene (reference sequence). This CDR3 is built from 15 residues. The CDR3 region is CASSMGRDYQETQYF. Here the CDR3 DNA reads TGTGCCAGTAGTATGGGAAGGGACTACCAAGAGACCCAGTACTTC.